The clone carrying this TCR beta chain was recorded only once. Its cognate antigen is unknown. CDR1 KGHSH and CDR2 LQKENI come from the germline V gene. The germline V and J ends were trimmed by 6 bases and 5 bases, with 11 bases remaining between them. CDR3 size: 12 residues. Researchers barred patients who had uncontrolled infection, other autoimmune disease, pregnancy or lactation. Diagnoses were established using clinical symptoms, serum thyroxine and TRAb, thyroid ultrasound and orbital computed tomography. The record originates from a study of T cells in Graves' hyperthyroidism and ophthalmopathy. Study observations and caveats: A model of 13 V-J features distinguished ophthalmopathy from stable hyperthyroidism.

The TCR beta CDR3 regions underwent amplification using RNA transcripts as the source. A first-round RT-PCR of the TCR CDR3 used the HTBI primer set. TCRdb re-analysed the multiplex PCR reads in MiXCR, keeping a single row per CDR3 protein. The sample holds 300,000 to 450,000 distinct CDR3 sequences, roughly 25% seen once. This chain links TRBV18 with TRBJ2-7; D is unresolved. The source of this sequence is a man over 45 with Graves' hyperthyroidism. Sequenced input: blood. This CDR3 reads CASSDVYNEQYF. The DNA for the CDR3 is TGTGCCAGCTCCGACGTCTACAACGAGCAGTACTTC.